Given below is one T cell receptor beta chain in context. What it recognizes is unknown. 13 Jbeta primers and 60 Vbeta primers were used for the PCR. This table comes from immunoSEQ multiplex PCR, and its TCRdb copy is limited to in-frame clones, with some not included. The data hold about 43,000 clones, with 63% observed a single time. This sample was included in a study of cytomegalovirus exposure and HLA in healthy donors. Turning to the study itself: HLA-typed donors contributed some 77 million unique TCRs, which were held in an early data release. Ancestry clustering placed roughly 86% of a few hundred genotyped donors in the Caucasian-associated cluster.

Whole-study results and caveats: TCR beta sequences reportedly predicted the HLA-A and HLA-B alleles of most subjects accurately.

Germline lookup yields CDR1 SGHNT and CDR2 YYREEE (reference sequence). V lost 4 bases and J lost 1, with 11 bases in between. The CDR3 is 14 amino acids. The V gene is TRBV5-4, the J gene TRBJ1-1; D remains unclear. The material sequenced was PBMCs. The TCR was taken from a man aged 55 to 70 in good health and CMV-seropositive. CDR3 coding DNA: TGTGCCAGCAGCATACTACAAAGGAACACTGAAGCTTTCTTT. Translated, it gives CASSILQRNTEAFF.